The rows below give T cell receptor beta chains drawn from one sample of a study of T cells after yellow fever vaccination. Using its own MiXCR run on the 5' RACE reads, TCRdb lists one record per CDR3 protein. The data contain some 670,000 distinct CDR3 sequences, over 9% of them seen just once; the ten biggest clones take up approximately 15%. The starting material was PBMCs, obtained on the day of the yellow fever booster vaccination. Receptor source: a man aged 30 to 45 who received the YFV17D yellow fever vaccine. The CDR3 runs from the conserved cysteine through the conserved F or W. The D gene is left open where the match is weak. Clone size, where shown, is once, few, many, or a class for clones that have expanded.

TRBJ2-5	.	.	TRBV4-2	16	CASSQTQMTPSETQYF	TGTGCCAGCAGCCAAACTCAAATGACTCCAAGTGAGACCCAGTACTTC
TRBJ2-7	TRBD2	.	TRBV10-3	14	CAISESTSAYEQYF	TGTGCCATCAGTGAGTCAACTAGCGCCTACGAGCAGTACTTC
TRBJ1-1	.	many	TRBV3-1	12	CASSQVATEAFF	TGTGCCAGCAGCCAAGTCGCGACAGAAGCTTTCTTT
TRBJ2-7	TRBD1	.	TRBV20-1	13	CSAGQGGFNEQYF	TGCAGTGCGGGACAGGGTGGTTTCAATGAGCAGTACTTC
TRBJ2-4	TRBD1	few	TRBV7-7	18	CASSFRTGETIAKNIQYF	TGTGCCAGCAGCTTTCGTACAGGGGAAACGATAGCCAAAAACATTCAGTACTTC
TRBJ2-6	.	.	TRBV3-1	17	CASSPRRGLAGANVLTF	TGTGCCAGCAGCCCAAGGAGGGGACTGGCTGGGGCCAACGTCCTGACTTTC
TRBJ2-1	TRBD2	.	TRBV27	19	CASSPPPLAGGRSYNEQFF	TGTGCCAGCAGTCCACCCCCACTAGCGGGAGGGCGGTCCTACAATGAGCAGTTCTTC
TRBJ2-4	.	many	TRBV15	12	CATSVTKNIQYF	TGTGCCACCAGCGTCACCAAAAACATTCAGTACTTC
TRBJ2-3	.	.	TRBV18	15	CASSPQGPATDTQYF	TGTGCCAGCTCTCCCCAGGGGCCCGCCACGGATACGCAGTATTTT
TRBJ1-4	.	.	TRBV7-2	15	CASSLGWDSNEKLFF	TGTGCCAGCAGCTTAGGGTGGGACTCTAATGAAAAACTGTTTTTT
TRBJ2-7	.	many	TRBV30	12	CAWRRQGYEQYF	TGTGCCTGGAGGCGGCAGGGCTACGAGCAGTACTTC
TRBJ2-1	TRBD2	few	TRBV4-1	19	CASSQGPPLRTSGTNEQFF	TGCGCCAGCAGCCAAGGTCCTCCCCTGAGGACTAGCGGGACCAATGAGCAGTTCTTC
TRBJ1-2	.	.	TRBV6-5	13	CASSYSGGHGYTF	TGTGCCAGCAGTTACTCGGGGGGCCATGGCTACACCTTC
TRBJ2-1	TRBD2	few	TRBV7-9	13	CASRGREYNEQFF	TGTGCCAGCAGGGGGCGGGAGTACAATGAGCAGTTCTTC
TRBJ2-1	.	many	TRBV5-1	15	CASSPREGPDNEQFF	TGCGCCAGCAGCCCGCGAGAGGGTCCGGACAATGAGCAGTTCTTC
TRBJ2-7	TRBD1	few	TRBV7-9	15	CASSPKDRFSYEQYF	TGTGCCAGCAGCCCAAAGGACAGGTTCTCCTACGAGCAGTACTTC
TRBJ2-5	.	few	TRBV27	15	CASSLIGGLQETQYF	TGTGCCAGCAGTTTAATTGGGGGCCTCCAAGAGACCCAGTACTTC
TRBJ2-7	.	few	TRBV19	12	CARRRIAYEQYF	TGTGCCAGGCGGCGGATTGCCTACGAGCAGTACTTC
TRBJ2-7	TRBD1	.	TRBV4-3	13	CASSHYRGNEQYF	TGCGCCAGCAGCCACTACAGGGGAAACGAGCAGTACTTC
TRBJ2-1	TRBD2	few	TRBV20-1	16	CSARDYSGRSDDEQFF	TGCAGTGCTAGAGACTATAGCGGGAGAAGTGACGATGAGCAGTTCTTC
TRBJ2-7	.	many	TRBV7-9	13	CASSVEGSYEQYF	TGTGCCAGCAGCGTCGAGGGATCCTACGAGCAGTACTTC
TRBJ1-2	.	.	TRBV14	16	CASSRIAGPSNYGYTF	TGTGCCAGCAGCCGAATAGCGGGACCTTCTAACTATGGCTACACCTTC
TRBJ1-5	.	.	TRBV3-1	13	CASSQEGIQPQHF	TGTGCCAGCAGCCAGGAGGGGATCCAGCCCCAGCATTTT
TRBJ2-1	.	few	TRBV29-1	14	CSVEQGPAYNEQFF	TGCAGCGTAGAACAGGGCCCAGCCTACAATGAGCAGTTCTTC
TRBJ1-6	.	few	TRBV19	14	CASSIQDYNSPLHF	TGTGCCAGTAGTATCCAAGACTATAATTCACCCCTCCACTTT
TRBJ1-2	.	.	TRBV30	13	CAWKETGFYGYTF	TGTGCCTGGAAAGAGACGGGCTTCTATGGCTACACCTTC
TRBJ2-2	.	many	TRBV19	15	CASSLQGVTTGELFF	TGTGCCAGTAGTCTACAGGGAGTTACGACCGGGGAGCTGTTTTTT
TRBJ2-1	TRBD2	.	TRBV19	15	CASSTLATNYNEQFF	TGTGCCAGTAGTACACTAGCGACGAATTACAATGAGCAGTTCTTC
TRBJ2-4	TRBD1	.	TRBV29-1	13	CSVRTGGTPLQYF	TGCAGCGTCCGGACAGGGGGCACCCCTCTTCAGTACTTC
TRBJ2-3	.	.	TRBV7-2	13	CASRLESSDTQYF	TGTGCCAGCCGCCTCGAAAGCTCAGATACGCAGTATTTT
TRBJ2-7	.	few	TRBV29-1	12	CSVEGQSYEQYF	TGCAGCGTTGAAGGACAGTCCTACGAGCAGTACTTC
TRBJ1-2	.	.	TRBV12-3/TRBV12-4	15	CASSFRRTANYGYTF	TGTGCCAGCAGTTTTCGTCGGACTGCTAACTATGGCTACACCTTC
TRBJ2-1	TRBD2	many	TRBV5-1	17	CASSLETSGLSYNEQFF	TGCGCCAGCAGCTTGGAGACTAGCGGGCTCTCCTACAATGAGCAGTTCTTC